This TCR beta chain originates from a study of T cell responses to AZD1222 COVID-19 vaccine. Data came from immunoSEQ multiplex PCR; TCRdb stores just in-frame clones and leaves some out. This sample has 250,000 to 300,000 clones, with almost 95% found just once. In germline, CDR1 is SGHTS, CDR2 YDEGEE. Trimming cost V 1 base and J 8 bases, with 16 bases left between them. This CDR3 region has 15 residues. The chain joins TRBV5-8 to TRBJ1-5; a possible D gene is TRBD1 (6 bases). The sequence was collected from an adult who received the AZD1222 COVID-19 vaccine. Sequenced here: peripheral blood, sampled 28 days after the second AZD1222 dose. The CDR3 region is CASSLTGARDEPQHF. In nucleotides, the CDR3 is TGTGCCAGCAGCTTGACGGGGGCGCGGGACGAGCCCCAGCATTTT. The full variable domain, rest sourced from reference TRBV5-8 and TRBJ1-5, is EAGVTQSPTHLIKTRGQQATLRCSPISGHTSVYWYQQALGLGLQFLLWYDEGEERNRGNFPPRFSGRQFPNYSSELNVNALELEDSALYLCASSLTGARDEPQHFGDGTRLSIL.